The 25 T cell receptor beta chains below come from one sample, sequenced in a study of blood T cell repertoires in COVID-19. Only in-frame clones appear in the TCRdb table, and some are missing; sequencing was by immunoSEQ multiplex PCR. This table holds 350,000 to 550,000 clones, about 89% found once. Sequenced material: peripheral blood. Every receptor here comes from a woman aged 30 to 39 with acute or convalescent COVID-19.

Comments on this clone: Relative to the germline gene, one junction end is altered; a read error may explain this. Additional DNA sequences in this sample encode the identical CDR3. The rearrangement uses TRBV3-1 (or the pseudogene TRBV3-2) and TRBJ2-6; 9 bases match TRBD1. CDR1 is LGHDT and CDR2 is YNNKEL in the germline V gene (reference sequence). The CDR3 is made up of 17 amino acids. The CDR3 spells CASSQGQGFSGANVLTF. DNA of the CDR3: TGTGCTAGCAGTCAGGGACAGGGATTCTCTGGGGCCAACGTCCTGACTTTC.

The V call is TRBV9, the J call TRBJ2-7; a possible D gene is TRBD2 (6 bases). The V gene lost 6 bases and the J gene lost 5 bases, with 18 bases spanning the gap. Looked up from germline, CDR1 is SGDLS and CDR2 is YYNGEE. The CDR3 is 14 amino acids. CDR3 region: CASTSTGTSNEQYF. Written as DNA, the CDR3 is TGTGCCAGCACCTCCACCGGGACTTCCAACGAGCAGTACTTC.

The V and J genes are TRBV4-1 and TRBJ2-4, with 9 bases aligning to TRBD2. The trim removed 5 bases at V and 2 bases at J, leaving 7 bases unmatched. The CDR3 sequence is 16 residues long. Looked up from germline, CDR1 is MGHRA and CDR2 is YSYEKL. CDR3: CASSETGLASKNIQYF. CDR3 DNA: TGCGCCAGCAGCGAGACGGGACTAGCTTCCAAAAACATTCAGTACTTC.

The table lists this clone with a few counts. The chain couples TRBV28 to TRBJ2-4, with a weak D call TRBD1 (6 bases). The CDR3 extends over 17 amino acids. Trimming left V 2 bases short and J 2 bases short, with 16 bases between. CDR1 is MDHEN and CDR2 is SYDVKM in the germline V gene. CDR3 sequence reads: CASSLRAQGISKNIQYF. DNA of the CDR3: TGTGCCAGCAGTTTAAGGGCTCAGGGGATTTCCAAAAACATTCAGTACTTC.

This chain links TRBV11-2 with TRBJ2-3; 7 bases map to TRBD2. The CDR3 contains 16 residues. From germline, CDR1 is SGHAT and CDR2 FQNNGV. The J segment lost 1 base and the V segment lost 1 base, leaving 5 bases of the junction unmatched. The CDR3 region has the DNA TGTGCCAGCAGCTTAGGAGGGAGGGGAGGCACAGATACGCAGTATTTT. As protein: CASSLGGRGGTDTQYF.

The V and J genes are TRBV5-5 and TRBJ2-6, with D perhaps TRBD1 (5 bases). Germline lookup yields CDR1 SGHKS and CDR2 YYEKEE (reference sequence). The germline V and J ends were trimmed by 6 bases and 0 bases, with 10 bases remaining between them. CDR3 length: 15 amino acids. In DNA form, the CDR3 reads TGTGCCAGCACCCAAGGGGACTCTGGGGCCAACGTCCTGACTTTC. As protein: CASTQGDSGANVLTF.

The chain links TRBV19 to TRBJ1-4, with 8 bases lining up with TRBD1. Trimming at V came to 1 base and at J to 8 bases, leaving 15 bases not matched to a gene. Germline V gene lookup returns CDR1 LNHDA and CDR2 SQIVND (reference sequence). This CDR3 spans 18 amino acids. DNA for the CDR3: TGTGCCAGTAGTATAGCGGCCAGGGGGCGACGATCTGCCGAAAAACTGTTTTTT. This translates into CASSIAARGRRSAEKLFF. The complete variable domain, with remaining parts taken from reference TRBV19 and TRBJ1-4, reads DGGITQSPKYLFRKEGQNVTLSCEQNLNHDAMYWYRQDPGQGLRLIYYSQIVNDFQKGDIAEGYSVSREKKESFPLTVTSAQKNPTAFYLCASSIAARGRRSAEKLFFGSGTQLSVL.

In this sample, this clone turned up a few times. A read error may produce the germline difference seen at one junction end. The chain recombines TRBV3-1 (or the pseudogene TRBV3-2) with TRBJ2-1, with 9 bases identical to TRBD1. Germline V gene sequence: CDR1 LGHDT, CDR2 YNNKEL (reference sequence). The CDR3 has 13 residues. The CDR3 sequence is CASSPNRGDRELF. As DNA, the CDR3 is TGTGCCAGCAGCCCTAATAGGGGGGACAGGGAGCTCTTC.

There are a few counts of this clone. This chain connects TRBV5-3 to TRBJ2-5; 7 nucleotides align to TRBD2. TRBV5-3 is noted as an ORF with a role that remains uncertain. CDR3 length equals 13 residues. V shed 3 bases and J 3 bases; nucleotides not matched to a gene: 2. Written as DNA, the CDR3 is TGTGCCAGAAGCTATGCGGGGGAAGAGACCCAGTACTTC. Translated, it gives CARSYAGEETQYF.

This chain uses TRBV4-2 with TRBJ2-1, with D possibly TRBD2 on 5 matching bases. The V end was cut by 2 bases, the J end by 8 bases, with 19 bases between. There are 16 residues in the CDR3. Germline loops: CDR1 LGHNA, CDR2 YNFKEQ. The CDR3 here is CASSQSTSSDFHEQFF. The DNA for the CDR3 is TGTGCCAGCAGCCAATCAACTAGTTCGGATTTCCATGAGCAGTTCTTC.

The CDR3 loop is CASSLGASGYTF. The CDR3 DNA is TGTGCCAGCAGTTTAGGCGCGAGTGGCTACACCTTC. The chain has TRBV12-3 or TRBV12-4 and TRBJ1-2, with D unclear. V was clipped by 1 base and J by 7 bases, with 7 bases between them. This CDR3 contains 12 residues.

The chain combines TRBV3-1 (or the pseudogene TRBV3-2) with TRBJ1-2; weak D call: TRBD1 (6 bases). V was shortened by 2 bases and J by 8 bases, with 15 bases between the two germline ends. The CDR3 loop spans 14 amino acids. Germline CDR1 and CDR2: LGHDT and YNNKEL (reference sequence). The DNA of the CDR3 is TGTGCCAGCAGCCAACCAGGGGCGGGCTCGGGCTACACCTTC. Its translation: CASSQPGAGSGYTF.

The genes are TRBV29-1 and TRBJ2-7; D is possibly TRBD2 (5 bases). Germline CDR1 reads SQVTM; CDR2 reads ANQGSEA. The CDR3 covers 13 residues. With 6 bases removed from V and 0 bases from J, the gap between germline ends came to 12 bases. CDR3 amino acids: CSVVDSNSYEQYF. DNA of the CDR3: TGCAGCGTCGTGGACTCGAACTCCTACGAGCAGTACTTC.

The chain employs TRBV10-3 and TRBJ2-3; 15 bases agree with TRBD2. V lost 6 bases and J lost 7; bases outside the gene matches: 2. The CDR3 loop spans 14 amino acids. Germline CDR1 ENHRY, CDR2 SYGVKD. DNA for the CDR3: TGTGCCATCAGCGGGACTAGCGGGGGGAATACGCAGTATTTT. It yields the protein CAISGTSGGNTQYF.

Only one count was recorded for this clone. This chain links TRBV2 with TRBJ2-4; TRBD1 aligns across 10 bases. Germline V CDR1 and CDR2: SNHLY, FYNNEI. The CDR3 totals 16 residues. After removal of 4 bases from V and 2 bases from J, the junction contained 5 bases not matched to a gene. CDR3 protein: CASSGDRGLTKNIQYF. DNA for the CDR3: TGTGCCAGCAGTGGGGACAGGGGACTAACCAAAAACATTCAGTACTTC. Drawing the rest from reference TRBV2 and TRBJ2-4, the complete variable domain is EPEVTQTPSHQVTQMGQEVILRCVPISNHLYFYWYRQILGQKVEFLVSFYNNEISEKSEIFDDQFSVERPDGSNFTLKIRSTKLEDSAMYFCASSGDRGLTKNIQYFGAGTRLSVL.

The genes are TRBV7-2 and TRBJ1-2; no firm D call. The ends were cut back, 4 bases at V and 1 base at J, with 10 bases in the middle. This CDR3 has 14 residues. The germline V gene has CDR1 SGHTA and CDR2 FQGNSA. CDR3 sequence reads: CASSSESFNYGYTF. The CDR3 DNA reads as TGTGCCAGCAGCTCCGAGAGTTTTAACTATGGCTACACCTTC. Using reference TRBV7-2 and TRBJ1-2 for the parts outside the CDR3, the full variable domain is GAGVSQSPSNKVTEKGKDVELRCDPISGHTALYWYRQSLGQGLEFLIYFQGNSAPDKSGLPSDRFSAERTGGSVSTLTIQRTQQEDSAVYLCASSSESFNYGYTFGSGTRLTVV.

This clone came up once. The CDR3 DNA reads as TGCGCCAGCAGCTTTTCTAGCGGGGGACCCCAGAGGAATGAGCAGTTCTTC. Protein product: CASSFSSGGPQRNEQFF. The chain uses TRBV5-1 and TRBJ2-1; TRBD2 aligns across 10 bases. The germline V gene encodes CDR1 SGHRS and CDR2 YFSETQ. CDR3 size: 17 residues. The V segment lost 2 bases and the J segment 7 bases; nucleotides outside the gene matches: 12.

This clone was detected once. The chain uses TRBV4-1 and TRBJ2-7; possible D gene TRBD1, 6 bases. The germline gives CDR1 MGHRA, CDR2 YSYEKL. With 4 bases removed from V and 6 bases from J, the gap between germline ends came to 25 bases. CDR3 length: 17 residues. For the CDR3, the DNA is TGCGCCAGCAGCCTCTCCCCACGGGCAGGGGAAAGGGCCGAGCAGTACTTC. It yields the protein CASSLSPRAGERAEQYF.

V usage is TRBV27 and J usage is TRBJ2-1; 10 bases map to TRBD2. Germline-derived CDR1 and CDR2 are MNHEY and SMNVEV (reference sequence). The CDR3 is made up of 15 amino acids. CDR3 amino acids: CATWVAGGPRGEQFF. The CDR3, as DNA: TGTGCTACTTGGGTAGCGGGGGGACCGCGGGGGGAGCAGTTCTTC.

This rearrangement joins TRBV7-9 to TRBJ1-1; 7 bases are shared with TRBD1. The germline gives CDR1 SEHNR, CDR2 FQNEAQ (reference sequence). The CDR3 is 13 residues long. V dropped 0 bases and J dropped 6; count of bases not matched to a gene: 1. The CDR3 spells CASSLAQGSEAFF. The CDR3 nucleotides are TGTGCCAGCAGCTTAGCACAGGGGTCTGAAGCTTTCTTT. The variable domain in full, with the rest retrieved from reference TRBV7-9 and TRBJ1-1, is DTGVSQNPRHKITKRGQNVTFRCDPISEHNRLYWYRQTLGQGPEFLTYFQNEAQLEKSRLLSDRFSAERPKGSFSTLEIQRTEQGDSAMYLCASSLAQGSEAFFGQGTRLTVV.

This clone was seen a few times. The chain carries TRBV11-1 and TRBJ1-2; D uncertain. The CDR3 runs 13 residues. Germline CDR1 and CDR2: SGHAT and FQDESV (reference sequence). The V gene lost 1 base and the J gene lost 8 bases, with 11 bases spanning the gap. CDR3: CASSLETGGGYTF. For the CDR3, the DNA is TGTGCCAGCAGCTTAGAGACGGGAGGCGGCTACACCTTC.

The chain employs TRBV5-1 and TRBJ1-2, with 9 bases fitting TRBD1. J was trimmed by 14 bases and V by 3 bases; bases with no gene match: 11. The CDR3 has 13 amino acids. Germline-derived CDR1 and CDR2 are SGHRS and YFSETQ. In DNA, the CDR3 is TGCGCCAGCAGCTCCTCAGACAGGGGGTTAGTTACCTTC. Its translation is CASSSSDRGLVTF.

The V gene is TRBV5-4, the J gene TRBJ2-2, with 10 bases identical to TRBD2. V lost 9 bases, J lost 0 bases, and 8 bases stayed unmatched. CDR1 is SGHNT and CDR2 is YYREEE in the germline V gene (reference sequence). CDR3 size: 16 residues. The CDR3 sequence: CATNSGGPTNTGELFF. The DNA of the CDR3 is TGTGCCACCAATAGCGGGGGGCCCACGAACACCGGGGAGCTGTTTTTT.

J is TRBJ2-3 and V is TRBV9; 9 positions match TRBD2. V was clipped by 0 bases and J by 0 bases; unmatched bases: 2. The CDR3 runs 16 residues. Germline V gives CDR1 SGDLS, CDR2 YYNGEE. The CDR3 nucleotides are TGTGCCAGCAGCGTAGCTAGCGGGGCTAGCACAGATACGCAGTATTTT. It codes for CASSVASGASTDTQYF.

The CDR3 loop reads CASSPGPSGGGQYF. The DNA of the CDR3 is TGTGCCAGCAGCCCGGGCCCCAGCGGGGGGGGGCAGTACTTC. This sequence joins TRBV11-2 and TRBJ2-7; TRBD2 matches at 10 bases. V dropped 5 bases and J dropped 9; count of bases not matched to a gene: 10. Germline V CDR1 and CDR2: SGHAT, FQNNGV. This CDR3 has 14 residues. Full variable domain (rest looked up from reference TRBV11-2 and TRBJ2-7): EAGVAQSPRYKIIEKRQSVAFWCNPISGHATLYWYQQILGQGPKLLIQFQNNGVVDDSQLPKDRFSAERLKGVDSTLKIQPAKLEDSAVYLCASSPGPSGGGQYFGPGTRLTVT.